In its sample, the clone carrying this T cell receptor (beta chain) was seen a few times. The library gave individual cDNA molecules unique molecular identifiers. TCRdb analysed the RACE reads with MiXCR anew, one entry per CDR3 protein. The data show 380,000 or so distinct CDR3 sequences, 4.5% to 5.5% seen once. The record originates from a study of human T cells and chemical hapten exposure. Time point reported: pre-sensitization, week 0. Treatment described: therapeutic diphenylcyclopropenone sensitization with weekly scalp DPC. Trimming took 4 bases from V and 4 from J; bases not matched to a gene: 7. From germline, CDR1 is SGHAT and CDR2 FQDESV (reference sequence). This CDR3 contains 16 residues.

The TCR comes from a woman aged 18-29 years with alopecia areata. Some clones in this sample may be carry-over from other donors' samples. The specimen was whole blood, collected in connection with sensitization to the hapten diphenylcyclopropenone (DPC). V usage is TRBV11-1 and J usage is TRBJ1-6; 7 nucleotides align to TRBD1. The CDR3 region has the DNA TGTGCCAGCAGCTCACCGAGGGACAGTTATAATTCACCCCTCCACTTT. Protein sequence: CASSSPRDSYNSPLHF.